Listed below are T cell receptor beta chains from one sample, sequenced in a study of cytomegalovirus exposure and HLA in healthy donors. Sequencing used immunoSEQ multiplex PCR; TCRdb keeps in-frame clones, though not all of them. The sample comprises about 200,000 clones, around 77% of which are singletons, and roughly 3% rests with the top ten. Sequencing input: PBMCs. Source of these receptors: a young woman in good health and CMV-seronegative. The conserved cysteine and the conserved F or W are not part of the CDR3 here. A D gene is named only where the DNA matches it firmly. Clone size is given for some rows only: seen once, a few or many times, or a class if the clone is expanded.

v_call: TRBV5-6; d_call: NA; j_call: TRBJ2-7; clone_size: NA; cdr3_aa: ASRQTSAPFYEQY
v_call: TRBV19; d_call: NA; j_call: TRBJ1-1; clone_size: NA; cdr3_aa: ASSIRQGNTEAF
v_call: TRBV11-2; d_call: NA; j_call: TRBJ1-3; clone_size: NA; cdr3_aa: ASRMPGQERNTIY
v_call: TRBV27; d_call: NA; j_call: TRBJ1-1; clone_size: NA; cdr3_aa: ASQTGGFNTEAF
v_call: TRBV5-8; d_call: NA; j_call: TRBJ1-3; clone_size: NA; cdr3_aa: ASSSGKVLSGNTIY
v_call: TRBV4-1; d_call: NA; j_call: TRBJ2-4; clone_size: NA; cdr3_aa: ASSQGLAKNIQY
v_call: TRBV18; d_call: NA; j_call: TRBJ2-5; clone_size: NA; cdr3_aa: ASSPLLRETQY
v_call: TRBV5-5; d_call: TRBD1; j_call: TRBJ1-1; clone_size: NA; cdr3_aa: ASSREGARDF
v_call: TRBV6-4; d_call: NA; j_call: TRBJ1-2; clone_size: once; cdr3_aa: ASSPWGGPVGYP
v_call: TRBV9; d_call: NA; j_call: TRBJ2-2; clone_size: NA; cdr3_aa: ASSPLQAGFDGELF
v_call: TRBV30; d_call: NA; j_call: TRBJ1-4; clone_size: NA; cdr3_aa: AWSGVGWGDNEKLF
v_call: TRBV5-1; d_call: NA; j_call: TRBJ1-6; clone_size: NA; cdr3_aa: ASSLQDSYNSPLH
v_call: TRBV15; d_call: NA; j_call: TRBJ1-5; clone_size: NA; cdr3_aa: ATSRDARRDQPQH
v_call: TRBV4-1; d_call: NA; j_call: TRBJ2-7; clone_size: NA; cdr3_aa: ASSHSEGYHYEQY
v_call: TRBV12-2; d_call: NA; j_call: TRBJ2-7; clone_size: few; cdr3_aa: ASRSKVVGDPSSYEQY
v_call: TRBV30; d_call: TRBD2; j_call: TRBJ2-2; clone_size: NA; cdr3_aa: AWSVSGEAGELF
v_call: TRBV28; d_call: TRBD1; j_call: TRBJ1-1; clone_size: NA; cdr3_aa: ASSSQTGGDTEAF
v_call: TRBV6-6; d_call: NA; j_call: TRBJ2-5; clone_size: few; cdr3_aa: ASSYAGRSETQY
v_call: TRBV5-6; d_call: NA; j_call: TRBJ1-1; clone_size: few; cdr3_aa: ASSYTGNTEAF
v_call: TRBV4-2; d_call: TRBD2; j_call: TRBJ2-3; clone_size: NA; cdr3_aa: ASSQVPGSGVTDTQY
v_call: TRBV19; d_call: TRBD1; j_call: TRBJ1-5; clone_size: NA; cdr3_aa: ASIEGTGSSQPQH
v_call: TRBV19; d_call: TRBD2; j_call: TRBJ2-7; clone_size: NA; cdr3_aa: ASSIGTTSYEQY
v_call: TRBV14; d_call: NA; j_call: TRBJ1-1; clone_size: few; cdr3_aa: ASSKPYLFTEAF
v_call: TRBV9; d_call: TRBD2; j_call: TRBJ2-3; clone_size: NA; cdr3_aa: ASSRGGTPQY